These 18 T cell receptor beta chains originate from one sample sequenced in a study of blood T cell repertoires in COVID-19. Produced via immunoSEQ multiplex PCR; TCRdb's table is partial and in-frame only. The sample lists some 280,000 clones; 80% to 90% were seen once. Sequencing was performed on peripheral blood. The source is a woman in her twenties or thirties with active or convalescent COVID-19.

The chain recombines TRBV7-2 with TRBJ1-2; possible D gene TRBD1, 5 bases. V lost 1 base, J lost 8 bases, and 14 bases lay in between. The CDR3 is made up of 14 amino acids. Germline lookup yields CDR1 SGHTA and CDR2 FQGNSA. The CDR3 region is CASSLDGHYGGYTF. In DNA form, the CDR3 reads TGTGCCAGCAGCTTAGACGGACACTACGGGGGCTACACCTTC.

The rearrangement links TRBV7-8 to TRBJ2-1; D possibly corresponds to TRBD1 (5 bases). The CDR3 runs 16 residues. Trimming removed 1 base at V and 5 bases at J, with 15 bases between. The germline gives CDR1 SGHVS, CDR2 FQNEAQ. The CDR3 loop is CASSLGGQPRNNEQFF. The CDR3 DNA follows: TGTGCCAGCAGCTTAGGTGGACAACCGAGAAACAATGAGCAGTTCTTC.

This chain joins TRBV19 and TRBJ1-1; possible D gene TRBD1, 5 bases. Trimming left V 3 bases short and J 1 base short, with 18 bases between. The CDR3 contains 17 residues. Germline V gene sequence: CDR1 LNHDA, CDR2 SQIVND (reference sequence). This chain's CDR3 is CASSIIGAAGRNTEAFF. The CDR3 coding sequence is TGTGCCAGTAGTATTATAGGGGCGGCCGGCCGGAACACTGAAGCTTTCTTT.

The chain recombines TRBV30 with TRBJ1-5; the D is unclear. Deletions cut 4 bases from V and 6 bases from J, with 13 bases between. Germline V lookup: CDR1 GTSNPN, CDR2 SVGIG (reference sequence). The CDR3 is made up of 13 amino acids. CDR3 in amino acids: CAWTPQRGQPQHF. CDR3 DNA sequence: TGTGCCTGGACCCCCCAGAGAGGTCAGCCCCAGCATTTT. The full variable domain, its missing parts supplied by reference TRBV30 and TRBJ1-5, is SQTIHQWPATLVQPVGSPLSLECTVEGTSNPNLYWYRQAAGRGLQLLFYSVGIGQISSEVPQNLSASRPQDRQFILSSKKLLLSDSGFYLCAWTPQRGQPQHFGDGTRLSIL.

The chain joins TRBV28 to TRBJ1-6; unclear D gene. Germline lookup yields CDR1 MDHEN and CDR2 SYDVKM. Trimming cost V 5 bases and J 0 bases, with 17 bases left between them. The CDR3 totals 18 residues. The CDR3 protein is CASSDQFGLSSYNSPLHF. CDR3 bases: TGTGCCAGCAGTGACCAATTTGGGCTTAGCTCCTATAATTCACCCCTCCACTTT.

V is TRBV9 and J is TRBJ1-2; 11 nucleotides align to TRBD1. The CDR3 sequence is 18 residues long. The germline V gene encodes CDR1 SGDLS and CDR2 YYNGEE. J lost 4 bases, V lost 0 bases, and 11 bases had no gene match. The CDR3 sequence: CASSVAGTGGVGGYGYTF. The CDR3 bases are TGTGCCAGCAGCGTAGCAGGGACAGGGGGTGTAGGAGGCTATGGCTACACCTTC. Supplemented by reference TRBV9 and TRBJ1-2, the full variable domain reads DSGVTQTPKHLITATGQRVTLRCSPRSGDLSVYWYQQSLDQGLQFLIQYYNGEERAKGNILERFSAQQFPDLHSELNLSSLELGDSALYFCASSVAGTGGVGGYGYTFGSGTRLTVV.

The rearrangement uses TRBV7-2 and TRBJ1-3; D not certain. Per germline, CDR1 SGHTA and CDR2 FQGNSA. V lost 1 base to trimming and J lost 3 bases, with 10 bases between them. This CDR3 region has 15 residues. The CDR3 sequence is CASSLEAGYGNTIYF. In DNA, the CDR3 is TGTGCCAGCAGCTTAGAAGCGGGGTATGGAAACACCATATATTTT.

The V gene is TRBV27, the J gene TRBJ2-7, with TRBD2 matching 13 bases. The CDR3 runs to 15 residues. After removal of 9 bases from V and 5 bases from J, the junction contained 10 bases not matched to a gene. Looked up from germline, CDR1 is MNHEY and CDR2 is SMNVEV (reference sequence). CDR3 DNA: TGTGCCAGTACGACTAGCGGGGGGCCCCCCCACGAGCAGTACTTC. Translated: CASTTSGGPPHEQYF.

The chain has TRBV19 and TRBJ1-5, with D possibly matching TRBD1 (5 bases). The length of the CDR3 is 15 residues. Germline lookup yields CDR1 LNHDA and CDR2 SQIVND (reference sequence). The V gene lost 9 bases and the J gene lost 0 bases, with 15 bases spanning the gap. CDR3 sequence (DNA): TGTGCCAGCCGGGGGGGAGGGGATAGCAATCAGCCCCAGCATTTT. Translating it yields CASRGGGDSNQPQHF.

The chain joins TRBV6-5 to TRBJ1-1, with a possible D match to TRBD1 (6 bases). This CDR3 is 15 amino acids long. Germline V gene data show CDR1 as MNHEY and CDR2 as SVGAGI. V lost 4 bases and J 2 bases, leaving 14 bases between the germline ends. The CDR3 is CASSLDRTINTEAFF. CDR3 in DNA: TGTGCCAGCAGTTTGGACAGAACCATAAACACTGAAGCTTTCTTT.

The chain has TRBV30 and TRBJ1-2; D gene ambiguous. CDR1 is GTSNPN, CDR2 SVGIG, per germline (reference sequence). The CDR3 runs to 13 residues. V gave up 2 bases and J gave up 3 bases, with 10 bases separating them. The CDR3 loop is CAWSIGGHYGYTF. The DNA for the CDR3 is TGTGCCTGGAGTATTGGAGGGCACTATGGCTACACCTTC. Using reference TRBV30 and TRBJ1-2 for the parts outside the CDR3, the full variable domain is SQTIHQWPATLVQPVGSPLSLECTVEGTSNPNLYWYRQAAGRGLQLLFYSVGIGQISSEVPQNLSASRPQDRQFILSSKKLLLSDSGFYLCAWSIGGHYGYTFGSGTRLTVV.

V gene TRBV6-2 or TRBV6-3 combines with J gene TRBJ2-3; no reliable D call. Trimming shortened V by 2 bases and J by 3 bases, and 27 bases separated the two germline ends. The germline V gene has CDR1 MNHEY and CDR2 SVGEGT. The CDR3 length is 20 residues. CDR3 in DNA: TGTGCCAGCAGTTACCCCGAAAGGCCCGAGCGACTGTCAAGAACAGATACGCAGTATTTT. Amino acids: CASSYPERPERLSRTDTQYF.

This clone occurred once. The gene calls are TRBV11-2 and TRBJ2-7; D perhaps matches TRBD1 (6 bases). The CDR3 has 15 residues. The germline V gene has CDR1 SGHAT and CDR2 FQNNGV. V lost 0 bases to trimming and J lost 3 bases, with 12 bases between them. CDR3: CASSLDRTDVYEQYF. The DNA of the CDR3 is TGTGCCAGCAGCTTAGATAGGACAGACGTCTACGAGCAGTACTTC.

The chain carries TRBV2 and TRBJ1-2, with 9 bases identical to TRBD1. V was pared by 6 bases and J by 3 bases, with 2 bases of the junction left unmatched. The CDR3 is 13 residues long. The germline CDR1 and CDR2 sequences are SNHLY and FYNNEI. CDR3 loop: CASRRTGDYGYTF. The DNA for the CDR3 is TGTGCCAGCAGACGGACAGGGGACTATGGCTACACCTTC.

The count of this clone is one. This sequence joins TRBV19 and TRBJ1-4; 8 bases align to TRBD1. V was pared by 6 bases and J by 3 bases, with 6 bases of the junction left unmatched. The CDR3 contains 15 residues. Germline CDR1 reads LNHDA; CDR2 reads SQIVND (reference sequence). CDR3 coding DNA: TGTGCCAGTAGCCCACAGGGGGATGCTAATGAAAAACTGTTTTTT. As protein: CASSPQGDANEKLFF.

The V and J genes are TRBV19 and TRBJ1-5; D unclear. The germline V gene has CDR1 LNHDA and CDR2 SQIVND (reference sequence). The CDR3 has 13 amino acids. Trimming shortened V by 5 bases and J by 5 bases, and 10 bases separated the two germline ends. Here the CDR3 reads CASSPHSYQPQHF. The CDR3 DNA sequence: TGTGCCAGTAGTCCGCACAGCTATCAGCCCCAGCATTTT.

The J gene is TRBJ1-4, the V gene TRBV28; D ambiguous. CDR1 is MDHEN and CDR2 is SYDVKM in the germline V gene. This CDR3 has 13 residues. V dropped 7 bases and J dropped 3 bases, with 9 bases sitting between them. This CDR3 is CASTRVPNEKLFF. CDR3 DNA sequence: TGTGCCAGCACCCGCGTTCCTAATGAAAAACTGTTTTTT.

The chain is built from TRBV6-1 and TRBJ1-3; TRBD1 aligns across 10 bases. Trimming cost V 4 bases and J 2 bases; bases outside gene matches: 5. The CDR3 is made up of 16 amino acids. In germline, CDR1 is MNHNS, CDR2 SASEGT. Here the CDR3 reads CASSGGDRGPGNTIYF. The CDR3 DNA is TGTGCCAGCAGTGGGGGAGACAGGGGGCCTGGAAACACCATATATTTT.